The 5 T cell receptor beta chains below were found in one sample sequenced in a study of shared clonotypes between healthy human individuals. Data came from immunoSEQ multiplex PCR; TCRdb stores just in-frame clones and leaves some out. The sample has some 1,600,000 clones; 95% to 99% are singletons. The specimen sequenced was naive CD4+ T cells sorted from blood. Subset denoted: CD45RA+ positively selected. The receptor set was obtained from a man in his thirties or forties in good health.

The chain recombines TRBV28 with TRBJ1-5; D ambiguous. Trimming removed 5 bases at V and 2 bases at J, with 13 bases between. The CDR3 totals 15 residues. The V gene's germline CDR1 is MDHEN and CDR2 SYDVKM. CDR3 sequence reads: CASSAPQVGNQPQHF. CDR3 nucleotide sequence: TGTGCCAGCAGTGCCCCCCAGGTTGGCAATCAGCCCCAGCATTTT.

CDR3 in amino acids: CSAIPVRTQYF. CDR3 coding DNA: TGCAGTGCTATCCCTGTACGTACGCAGTATTTT. The genes are TRBV20-1 and TRBJ2-3; D not resolved. Trimming cost V 4 bases and J 8 bases, with 10 bases left between them. The CDR3 is 11 amino acids. Germline V lookup: CDR1 DFQATT, CDR2 SNEGSKA (reference sequence).

This sequence joins TRBV5-5 and TRBJ2-1, with TRBD2 as a possible D gene (5 bases). Germline CDR1 and CDR2: SGHKS and YYEKEE (reference sequence). Trimming took 0 bases from V and 9 from J, leaving 10 bases between them. The CDR3 spans 13 residues. In DNA form, the CDR3 reads TGTGCCAGCAGCTTGGAAGTCGCGGGTGAGCAGTTCTTC. Protein sequence: CASSLEVAGEQFF.

The rearrangement uses TRBV15 and TRBJ1-4; D possibly corresponds to TRBD1 (5 bases). There are 14 residues in the CDR3. Germline loops: CDR1 LNHNV, CDR2 YYDKDF (reference sequence). V was trimmed by 2 bases and J by 7 bases, leaving 11 bases between them. The CDR3: CATSRPGGTEKLFF. CDR3 DNA sequence: TGTGCCACCAGCAGACCCGGTGGGACTGAAAAACTGTTTTTT.

The chain has TRBV28 and TRBJ1-5; D call uncertain. Per germline, CDR1 MDHEN and CDR2 SYDVKM. V lost 4 bases, J lost 2 bases, and 18 bases lay in between. The CDR3 has 17 residues. CDR3 residues: CASSSPSGRAGNQPQHF. The CDR3 region has the DNA TGTGCCAGCAGTTCCCCCTCGGGGAGGGCGGGCAATCAGCCCCAGCATTTT.